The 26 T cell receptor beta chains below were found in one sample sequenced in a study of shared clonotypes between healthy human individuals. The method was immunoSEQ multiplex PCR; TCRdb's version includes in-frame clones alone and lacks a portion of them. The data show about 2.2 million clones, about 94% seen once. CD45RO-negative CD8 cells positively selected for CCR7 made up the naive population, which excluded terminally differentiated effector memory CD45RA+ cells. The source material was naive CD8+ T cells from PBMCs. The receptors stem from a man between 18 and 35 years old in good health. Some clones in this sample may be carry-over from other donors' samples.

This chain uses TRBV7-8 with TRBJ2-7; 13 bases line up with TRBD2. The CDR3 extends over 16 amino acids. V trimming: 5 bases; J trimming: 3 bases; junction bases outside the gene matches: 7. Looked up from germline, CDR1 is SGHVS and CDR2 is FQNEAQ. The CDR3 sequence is CASSRGLAGVVYEQYF. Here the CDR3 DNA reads TGTGCCAGCAGCCGAGGACTAGCGGGAGTGGTCTACGAGCAGTACTTC.

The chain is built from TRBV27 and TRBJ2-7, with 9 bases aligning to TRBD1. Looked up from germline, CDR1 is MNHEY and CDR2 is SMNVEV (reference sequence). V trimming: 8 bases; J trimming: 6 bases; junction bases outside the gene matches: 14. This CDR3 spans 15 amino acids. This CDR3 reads CASGFVGTGRREQYF. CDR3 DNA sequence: TGTGCCAGCGGGTTCGTAGGGACAGGGAGACGCGAGCAGTACTTC.

The CDR3 here is CASSILAGGAYEQYF. The CDR3 coding sequence is TGTGCCAGCAGTATACTAGCGGGAGGTGCCTACGAGCAGTACTTC. This chain joins TRBV2 and TRBJ2-7; 12 positions agree with TRBD2. The CDR3 has 15 residues. The V gene's germline CDR1 is SNHLY and CDR2 FYNNEI. J was trimmed by 2 bases and V by 5 bases; bases with no gene match: 4.

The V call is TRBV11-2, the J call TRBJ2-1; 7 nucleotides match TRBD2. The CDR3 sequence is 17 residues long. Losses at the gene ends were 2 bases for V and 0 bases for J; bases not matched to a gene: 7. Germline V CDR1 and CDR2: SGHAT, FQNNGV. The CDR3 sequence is CASSLPRGESSYNEQFF. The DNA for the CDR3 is TGTGCCAGCAGCTTACCCCGGGGGGAGAGCTCCTACAATGAGCAGTTCTTC.

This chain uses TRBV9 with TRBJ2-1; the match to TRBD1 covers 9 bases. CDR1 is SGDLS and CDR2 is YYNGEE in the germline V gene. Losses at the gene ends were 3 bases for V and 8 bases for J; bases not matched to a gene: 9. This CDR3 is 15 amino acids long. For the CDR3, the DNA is TGTGCCAGCAGCGACCGGGACAGGGTGTCCGATGAGCAGTTCTTC. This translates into CASSDRDRVSDEQFF.

In nucleotides, the CDR3 is TGTGCCAGCACCCGGCAGGGCACCGGGGAGCTGTTTTTT. Protein sequence: CASTRQGTGELFF. V gene TRBV7-2 combines with J gene TRBJ2-2; possibly TRBD1 for D (5 bases). With 7 bases removed from V and 4 bases from J, the gap between germline ends came to 10 bases. Germline CDR1 reads SGHTA; CDR2 reads FQGNSA. The length of the CDR3 is 13 residues.

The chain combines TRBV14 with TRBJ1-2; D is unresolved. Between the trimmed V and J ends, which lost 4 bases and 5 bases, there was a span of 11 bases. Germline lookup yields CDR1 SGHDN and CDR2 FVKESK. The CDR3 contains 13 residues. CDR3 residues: CASSLPPGYGYTF. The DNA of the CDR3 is TGTGCCAGCAGCCTCCCGCCGGGTTATGGCTACACCTTC. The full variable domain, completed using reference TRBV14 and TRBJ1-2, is EAGVTQFPSHSVIEKGQTVTLRCDPISGHDNLYWYRRVMGKEIKFLLHFVKESKQDESGMPNNRFLAERTGGTYSTLKVQPAELEDSGVYFCASSLPPGYGYTFGSGTRLTVV.

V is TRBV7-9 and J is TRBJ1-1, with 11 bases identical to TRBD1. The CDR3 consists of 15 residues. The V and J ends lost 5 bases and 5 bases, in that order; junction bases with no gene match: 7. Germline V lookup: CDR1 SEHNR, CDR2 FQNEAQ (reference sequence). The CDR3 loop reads CASSRRTGGVTEAFF. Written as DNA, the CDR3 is TGTGCCAGCAGCCGACGGACAGGGGGCGTTACTGAAGCTTTCTTT. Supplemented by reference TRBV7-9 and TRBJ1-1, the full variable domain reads DTGVSQNPRHKITKRGQNVTFRCDPISEHNRLYWYRQTLGQGPEFLTYFQNEAQLEKSRLLSDRFSAERPKGSFSTLEIQRTEQGDSAMYLCASSRRTGGVTEAFFGQGTRLTVV.

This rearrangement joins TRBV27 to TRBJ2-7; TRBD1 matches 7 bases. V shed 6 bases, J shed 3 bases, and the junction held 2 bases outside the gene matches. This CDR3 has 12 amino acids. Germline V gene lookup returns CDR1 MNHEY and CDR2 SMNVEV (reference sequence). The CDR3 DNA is TGTGCCAGCAGGACAGGGATCTACGAGCAGTACTTC. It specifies CASRTGIYEQYF.

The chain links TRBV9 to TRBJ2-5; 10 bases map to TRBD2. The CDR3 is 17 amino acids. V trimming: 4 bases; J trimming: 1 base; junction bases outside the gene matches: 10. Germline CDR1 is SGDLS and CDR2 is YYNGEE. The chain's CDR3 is CASSLPVAGGTQETQYF. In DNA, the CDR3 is TGTGCCAGCAGCCTCCCAGTAGCGGGAGGTACCCAAGAGACCCAGTACTTC.

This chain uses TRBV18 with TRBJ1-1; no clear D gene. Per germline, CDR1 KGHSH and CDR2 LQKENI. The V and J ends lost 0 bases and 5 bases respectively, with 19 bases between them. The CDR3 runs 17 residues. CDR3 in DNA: TGTGCCAGCTCACCACCGTCGTATTTCTTAGGAAGGACTGAAGCTTTCTTT. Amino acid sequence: CASSPPSYFLGRTEAFF. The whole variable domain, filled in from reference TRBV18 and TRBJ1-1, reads NAGVMQNPRHLVRRRGQEARLRCSPMKGHSHVYWYRQLPEEGLKFMVYLQKENIIDESGMPKERFSAEFPKEGPSILRIQQVVRGDSAAYFCASSPPSYFLGRTEAFFGQGTRLTVV.

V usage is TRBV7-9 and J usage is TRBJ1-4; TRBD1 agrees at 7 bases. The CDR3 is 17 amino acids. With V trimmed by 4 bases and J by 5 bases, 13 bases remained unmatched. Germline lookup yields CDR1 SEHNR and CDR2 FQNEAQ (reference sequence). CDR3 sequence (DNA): TGTGCCAGCAGCTCCTACTTAGGGACAGCCCTAAATGAAAAACTGTTTTTT. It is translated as CASSSYLGTALNEKLFF.

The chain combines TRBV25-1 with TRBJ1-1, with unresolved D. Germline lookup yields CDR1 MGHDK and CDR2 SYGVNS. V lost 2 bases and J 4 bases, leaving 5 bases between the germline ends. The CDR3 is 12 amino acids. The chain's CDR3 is CASSEPGTEAFF. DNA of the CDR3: TGTGCCAGCAGTGAACCCGGCACTGAAGCTTTCTTT.

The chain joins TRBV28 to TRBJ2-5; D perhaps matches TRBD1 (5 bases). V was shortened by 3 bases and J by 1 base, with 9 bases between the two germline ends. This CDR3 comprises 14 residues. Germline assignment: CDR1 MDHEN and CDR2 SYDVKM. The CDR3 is CASSFRAFQETQYF. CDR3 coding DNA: TGTGCCAGCAGTTTCAGGGCCTTCCAAGAGACCCAGTACTTC.

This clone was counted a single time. The CDR3 bases are TGTGCCAGCATTAGCTACGAGGGGTATGGCTACACCTTC. Residues: CASISYEGYGYTF. The rearrangement uses TRBV6-5 and TRBJ1-2; D perhaps matches TRBD1 (5 bases). The germline V and J ends were trimmed by 7 bases and 5 bases, with 14 bases remaining between them. The CDR3 has 13 amino acids. Germline V gene lookup returns CDR1 MNHEY and CDR2 SVGAGI.

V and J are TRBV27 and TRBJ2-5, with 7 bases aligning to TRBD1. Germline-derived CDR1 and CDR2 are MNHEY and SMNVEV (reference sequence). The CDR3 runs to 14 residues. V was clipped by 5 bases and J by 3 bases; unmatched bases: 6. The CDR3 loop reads CASSPRGPEETQYF. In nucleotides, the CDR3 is TGTGCCAGCAGTCCAAGGGGGCCAGAAGAGACCCAGTACTTC.

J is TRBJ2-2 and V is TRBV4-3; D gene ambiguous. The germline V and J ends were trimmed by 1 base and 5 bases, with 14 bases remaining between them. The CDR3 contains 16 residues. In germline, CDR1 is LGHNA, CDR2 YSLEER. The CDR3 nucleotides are TGCGCCAGCAGCCAAGGGTTTGCCCAATCTACCGGGGAGCTGTTTTTT. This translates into CASSQGFAQSTGELFF.

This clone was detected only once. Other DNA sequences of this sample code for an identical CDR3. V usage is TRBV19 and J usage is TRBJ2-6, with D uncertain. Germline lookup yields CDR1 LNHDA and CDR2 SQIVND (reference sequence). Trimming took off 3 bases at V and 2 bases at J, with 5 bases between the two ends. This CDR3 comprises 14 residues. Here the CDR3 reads CASSIRAGANVLTF. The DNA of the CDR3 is TGTGCCAGTAGTATCCGTGCTGGGGCCAACGTCCTGACTTTC.

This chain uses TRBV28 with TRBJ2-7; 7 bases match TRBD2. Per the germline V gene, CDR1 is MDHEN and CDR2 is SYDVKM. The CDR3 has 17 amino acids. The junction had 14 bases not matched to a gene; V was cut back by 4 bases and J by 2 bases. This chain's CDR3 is CASSWFPEASGPYEQYF. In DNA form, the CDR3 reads TGTGCCAGCAGTTGGTTTCCTGAGGCTAGCGGACCCTACGAGCAGTACTTC.

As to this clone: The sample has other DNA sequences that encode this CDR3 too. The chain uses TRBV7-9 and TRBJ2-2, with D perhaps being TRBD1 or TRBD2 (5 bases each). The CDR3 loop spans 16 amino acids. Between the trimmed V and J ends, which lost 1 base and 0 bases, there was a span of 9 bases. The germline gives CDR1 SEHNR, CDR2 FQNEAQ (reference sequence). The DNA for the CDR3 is TGTGCCAGCAGCTTAGTCCGGGGCCCGAACACCGGGGAGCTGTTTTTT. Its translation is CASSLVRGPNTGELFF.

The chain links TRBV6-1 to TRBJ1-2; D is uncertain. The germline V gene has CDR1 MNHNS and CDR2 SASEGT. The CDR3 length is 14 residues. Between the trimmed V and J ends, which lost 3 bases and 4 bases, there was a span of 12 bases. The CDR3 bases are TGTGCCAGCAGTGACTGGCCGAGTGCCTATGGCTACACCTTC. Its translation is CASSDWPSAYGYTF.

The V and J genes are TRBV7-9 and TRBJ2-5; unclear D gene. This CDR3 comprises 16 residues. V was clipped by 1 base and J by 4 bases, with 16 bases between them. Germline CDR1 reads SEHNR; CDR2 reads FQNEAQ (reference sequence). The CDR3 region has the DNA TGTGCCAGCAGCTTAGAACAGACCAACCCCCCAGAGACCCAGTACTTC. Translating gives CASSLEQTNPPETQYF.

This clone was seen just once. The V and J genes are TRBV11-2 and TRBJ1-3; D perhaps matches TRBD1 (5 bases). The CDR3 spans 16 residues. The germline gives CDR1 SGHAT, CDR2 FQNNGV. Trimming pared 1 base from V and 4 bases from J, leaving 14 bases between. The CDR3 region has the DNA TGTGCCAGCAGCTTAGTGGTCAGGGTACCCGGAAACACCATATATTTT. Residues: CASSLVVRVPGNTIYF.

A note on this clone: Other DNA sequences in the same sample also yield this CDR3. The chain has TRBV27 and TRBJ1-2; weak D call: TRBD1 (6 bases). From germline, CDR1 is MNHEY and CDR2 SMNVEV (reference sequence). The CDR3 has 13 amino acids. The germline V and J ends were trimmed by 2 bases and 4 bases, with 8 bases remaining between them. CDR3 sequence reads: CASSLETGYGYTF. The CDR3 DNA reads TGTGCCAGCAGTTTAGAGACAGGCTATGGCTACACCTTC.

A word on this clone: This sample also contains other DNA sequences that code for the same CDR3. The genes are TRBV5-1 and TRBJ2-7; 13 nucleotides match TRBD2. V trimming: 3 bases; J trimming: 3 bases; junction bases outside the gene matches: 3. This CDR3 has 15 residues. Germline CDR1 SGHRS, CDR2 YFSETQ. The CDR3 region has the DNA TGCGCCAGCAGCTCAGGACTAGCGGGAGACTACGAGCAGTACTTC. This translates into CASSSGLAGDYEQYF.

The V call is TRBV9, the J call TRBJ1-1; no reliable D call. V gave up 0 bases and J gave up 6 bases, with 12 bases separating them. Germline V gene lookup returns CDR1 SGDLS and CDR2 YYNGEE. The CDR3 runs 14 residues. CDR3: CASSVGGSSPEAFF. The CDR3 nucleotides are TGTGCCAGCAGCGTAGGAGGTTCCTCCCCTGAAGCTTTCTTT. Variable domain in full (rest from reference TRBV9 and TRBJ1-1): DSGVTQTPKHLITATGQRVTLRCSPRSGDLSVYWYQQSLDQGLQFLIQYYNGEERAKGNILERFSAQQFPDLHSELNLSSLELGDSALYFCASSVGGSSPEAFFGQGTRLTVV.